The rows below give T cell receptor beta chains drawn from one sample of a study of T-cell reconstitution after alpha-beta-depleted transplantation in children. TCRdb independently ran MiXCR on the PCR reads; one entry per CDR3 protein. This sample carries hundreds of thousands of distinct CDR3 sequences, under 15% of them seen once, and the ten largest clones take around 0.79%. This specimen consisted of PBMCs, obtained before TCRalphabeta/CD19-depleted stem cell transplant. The receptors were sampled from a girl aged 2-10 years with congenital amegakaryocytic thrombocytopenia, due to receive a stem cell transplant. The CDR3 runs from the conserved cysteine through the conserved F or W. Fields, in order: V gene, clone size, D gene, J gene, CDR3 protein, CDR3 DNA. D genes are given only for firm matches. Part of the rows lack a size; the others show once, few, many or a class for expanded clones.

TRBV6-1	few	TRBD2	TRBJ2-5	CASSPRGGRETQYF	TGTGCCAGCAGCCCCCGGGGAGGGCGAGAGACCCAGTACTTC
TRBV20-1	many	.	TRBJ1-4	CSAGMDEKLFF	TGCAGTGCGGGGATGGATGAAAAACTGTTTTTT
TRBV15	many	TRBD2	TRBJ2-2	CATSKNLAGLNTGELFF	TGTGCCACCAGCAAAAACTTAGCGGGTCTTAACACCGGGGAGCTGTTTTTT
TRBV29-1	many	.	TRBJ2-3	CSAIRNTQYF	TGCAGCGCAATCCGCAATACGCAGTATTTT
TRBV12-3/TRBV12-4	few	TRBD1	TRBJ2-7	CASSSTGTGGLGQYF	TGTGCCAGCAGCTCCACCGGGACAGGGGGCTTGGGGCAGTACTTC
TRBV5-1	many	TRBD1	TRBJ1-6	CASSPVPGQGSPLHF	TGCGCCAGCAGCCCAGTCCCGGGACAGGGTTCACCCCTCCACTTT
TRBV20-1	few	.	TRBJ1-2	CSASPDPGGGYTF	TGCAGTGCCTCCCCGGACCCGGGGGGTGGCTACACCTTC
TRBV20-1	many	TRBD2	TRBJ2-1	CSAPGGGRASSNEQFF	TGCAGTGCACCCGGAGGTGGGAGGGCTTCCTCCAATGAGCAGTTCTTC
TRBV12-3/TRBV12-4	.	TRBD2	TRBJ2-5	CASNEAGEVETQYF	TGTGCCAGCAATGAGGCGGGGGAGGTAGAGACCCAGTACTTC
TRBV7-3	many	.	TRBJ1-6	CASSFSGRPGYSPLHF	TGTGCCAGCAGCTTCTCGGGACGGCCGGGTTATTCACCCCTCCACTTT
TRBV3-1	.	.	TRBJ2-7	CASSQRVSSYEQYF	TGTGCCTCCAGCCAGCGGGTCAGCAGCTACGAGCAGTACTTC
TRBV20-1	many	TRBD2	TRBJ2-5	CSARAFGRSEETQYF	TGCAGTGCTAGAGCTTTCGGGAGGTCGGAAGAGACCCAGTACTTC
TRBV29-1	many	.	TRBJ2-7	CSVERFQSDEQYF	TGCAGCGTTGAAAGGTTCCAAAGCGACGAGCAGTACTTC
TRBV11-2	.	TRBD1	TRBJ2-2	CASSEPGQDRTGELFF	TGTGCCAGCAGCGAGCCGGGACAGGATAGGACCGGGGAGCTGTTTTTT
TRBV7-9	.	.	TRBJ2-7	CASSLDEGLGSYEQYF	TGTGCCAGCAGCTTAGACGAGGGGCTGGGCTCCTACGAGCAGTACTTC
TRBV20-1	.	TRBD2	TRBJ2-1	CSARPMTSGSRHDEQFF	TGCAGTGCTCGCCCTATGACTAGCGGGAGTCGGCACGATGAGCAGTTCTTC
TRBV20-1	.	TRBD1	TRBJ2-2	CSAARTGYTGELFF	TGCAGTGCCGCCCGGACAGGATACACCGGGGAGCTGTTTTTT
TRBV7-2	.	.	TRBJ2-7	CASSRTTGPYEQYF	TGTGCCAGCAGCCGCACGACAGGACCCTACGAGCAGTACTTC